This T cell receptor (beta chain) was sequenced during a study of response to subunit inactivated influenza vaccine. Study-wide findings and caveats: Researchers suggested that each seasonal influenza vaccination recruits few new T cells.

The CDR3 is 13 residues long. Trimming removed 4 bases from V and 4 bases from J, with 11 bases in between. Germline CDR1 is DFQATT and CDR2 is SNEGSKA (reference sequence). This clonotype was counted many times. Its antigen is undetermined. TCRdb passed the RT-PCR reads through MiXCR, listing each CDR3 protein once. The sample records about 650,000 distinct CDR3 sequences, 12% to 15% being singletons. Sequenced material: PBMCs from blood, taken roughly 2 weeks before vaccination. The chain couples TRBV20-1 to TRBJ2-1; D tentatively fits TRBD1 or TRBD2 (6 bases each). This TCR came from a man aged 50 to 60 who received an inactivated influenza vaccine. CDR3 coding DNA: TGCAGTGCTAATAAAGGGGGGTACAATGAGCAGTTCTTC. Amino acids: CSANKGGYNEQFF.